These T cell receptor beta chains were read from a single sample in a study of T cells in Graves' hyperthyroidism and ophthalmopathy. TCRdb reprocessed the multiplex PCR reads via MiXCR and lists one record per CDR3 protein. The top ten hold around 62% of the sample, which has hundreds of thousands of distinct CDR3 sequences, over 20% seen once. Sequencing input: blood. The receptors come from a man aged 25 to 45 with Graves' ophthalmopathy. The CDR3 runs from the conserved cysteine through the conserved F or W. D genes are given only for firm matches. Clone size is stated in some rows and not others, as once, few, many or a class when expanded.

V	J	size	D	CDR3	DNA
TRBV12-5	TRBJ2-1	.	.	CASGLPGESQEQFF	TGTGCTAGTGGTTTGCCCGGGGAGTCCCAGGAGCAGTTCTTC
TRBV28	TRBJ2-3	many	.	CASSTPSTDTQYF	TGTGCCAGCTCTACCCCTAGCACAGATACGCAGTATTTT
TRBV7-3	TRBJ1-1	.	.	CASSQQGQPNTEAFF	TGTGCCAGCAGCCAGCAAGGACAGCCGAACACTGAAGCTTTCTTT
TRBV12-3/TRBV12-4	TRBJ2-7	many	.	CASTSGPGHEDEQYF	TGTGCCAGCACCTCAGGCCCTGGCCATGAGGACGAGCAGTACTTC
TRBV7-2	TRBJ2-1	.	TRBD2	CASSPTSGAYNEQFF	TGTGCCAGCAGTCCAACTAGCGGGGCGTACAATGAGCAGTTCTTC
TRBV7-9	TRBJ1-3	.	.	CASGSAENTIYF	TGTGCCAGCGGCTCCGCCGAAAACACCATATATTTT
TRBV6-5	TRBJ2-7	.	TRBD2	CASSYTGGLNEQYF	TGTGCCAGCAGTTACACGGGAGGGCTAAACGAGCAGTACTTC
TRBV18	TRBJ1-1	few	.	CASSRQSITQNTEAFF	TGTGCCAGCTCACGACAGTCTATAACACAGAACACTGAAGCTTTCTTT
TRBV3-1	TRBJ1-2	many	.	CASSQGGSYGYTF	TGTGCCAGCAGCCAAGGAGGGTCCTATGGCTACACCTTC
TRBV28	TRBJ2-5	few	.	CTSSYDTALGQYF	TGTACCAGCAGTTACGACACGGCTTTGGGTCAGTACTTC
TRBV7-8	TRBJ1-5	few	TRBD1	CASSGPDRGVQPQHF	TGTGCCAGCAGCGGCCCCGACAGGGGGGTTCAGCCCCAGCATTTT
TRBV3-1	TRBJ2-3	many	.	CASSQGGPVNTQYF	TGTGCCAGCAGCCAAGGGGGCCCGGTTAATACGCAGTATTTT
TRBV14	TRBJ1-2	few	.	CASSPNFDYGYTF	TGTGCCAGCAGCCCGAATTTTGACTATGGCTACACCTTC
TRBV28	TRBJ2-1	many	.	CASSSAGGGKYHNEQFF	TGTGCCAGCAGTTCCGCAGGGGGGGGGAAATATCACAATGAGCAGTTCTTC
TRBV10-3	TRBJ2-5	.	.	CAISDRVKETQYF	TGTGCCATCAGTGACAGGGTGAAAGAGACCCAGTACTTC
TRBV4-2	TRBJ2-5	.	.	CASSQVMGQETQYF	TGTGCCAGCAGCCAAGTGATGGGGCAAGAGACCCAGTACTTC
TRBV10-3	TRBJ1-1	many	.	CAISEVVGSEAFF	TGTGCCATCAGTGAGGTAGTGGGGAGTGAAGCTTTCTTT
TRBV5-1	TRBJ1-1	few	.	CASSSTGHTDGRAFF	TGCGCCAGCAGCTCGACGGGACACACAGACGGCCGAGCTTTCTTT
TRBV20-1	TRBJ1-1	few	TRBD1	CSARTRGGRGLNTEAFF	TGCAGTGCTAGGACCCGGGGGGGCAGGGGGCTGAACACTGAAGCTTTCTTT
TRBV19	TRBJ2-2	.	.	CASSITGTVGELFF	TGTGCCAGTAGTATCACAGGGACCGTCGGGGAGCTGTTTTTT
TRBV24-1	TRBJ1-2	.	.	CATSDSRTANYGYTF	TGTGCCACCAGTGATTCGAGGACAGCTAACTATGGCTACACCTTC
TRBV29-1	TRBJ2-5	.	TRBD2	CSVPRGSGLAGEETQYF	TGCAGCGTTCCTCGGGGTTCAGGTCTAGCGGGAGAAGAGACCCAGTACTTC
TRBV4-1	TRBJ2-3	.	.	CASSRLGPSTDTQYF	TGCGCCAGCAGCCGGTTGGGGCCGAGCACAGATACGCAGTATTTT
TRBV7-9	TRBJ2-3	.	.	CASSPLGAPDTQYF	TGTGCCAGCAGCCCTCTTGGAGCCCCAGATACGCAGTATTTT
TRBV28	TRBJ1-1	.	.	CASSLSGYEAFF	TGTGCCAGCAGTTTATCCGGGTATGAAGCTTTCTTT
TRBV7-9	TRBJ2-7	.	.	CASSIGQNEQYF	TGTGCCAGCAGCATTGGACAGAACGAGCAGTACTTC
TRBV12-3/TRBV12-4	TRBJ2-3	.	TRBD2	CATSSGEGTDTQYF	TGTGCCACCAGCAGCGGGGAGGGCACAGATACGCAGTATTTT
TRBV7-9	TRBJ2-3	.	TRBD2	CASSGGTSGSADTQYF	TGTGCCAGCAGCGGCGGGACTAGCGGGAGTGCCGATACGCAGTATTTT
TRBV6-5	TRBJ2-7	many	TRBD2	CASSYSMYAGGPQSYEQYF	TGTGCCAGCAGTTACTCGATGTACGCGGGAGGGCCCCAATCCTACGAGCAGTACTTC
TRBV5-1	TRBJ2-1	few	TRBD2	CASSLGLAGFYNEQFF	TGCGCCAGCAGCTTGGGCCTAGCGGGATTCTACAATGAGCAGTTCTTC
TRBV7-9	TRBJ2-1	few	.	CASIIGSAGYEQFF	TGTGCCAGCATCATCGGTTCAGCGGGCTACGAGCAGTTCTTC